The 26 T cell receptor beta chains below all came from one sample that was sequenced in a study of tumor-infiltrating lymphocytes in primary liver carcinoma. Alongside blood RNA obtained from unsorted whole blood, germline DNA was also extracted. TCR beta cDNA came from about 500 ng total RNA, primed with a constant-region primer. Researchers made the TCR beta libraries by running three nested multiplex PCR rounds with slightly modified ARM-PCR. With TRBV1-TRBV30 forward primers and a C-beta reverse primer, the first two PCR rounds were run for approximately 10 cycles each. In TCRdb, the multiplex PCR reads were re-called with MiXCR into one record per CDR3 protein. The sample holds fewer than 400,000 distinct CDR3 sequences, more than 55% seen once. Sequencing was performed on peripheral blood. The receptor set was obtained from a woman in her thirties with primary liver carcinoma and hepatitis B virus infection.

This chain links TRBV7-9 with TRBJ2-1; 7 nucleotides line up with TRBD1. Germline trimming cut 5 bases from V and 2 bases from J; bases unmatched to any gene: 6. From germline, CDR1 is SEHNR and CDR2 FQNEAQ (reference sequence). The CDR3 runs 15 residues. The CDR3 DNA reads TGTGCCAGCAGCATATCAGGGGGAACCTACAATGAGCAGTTCTTC. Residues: CASSISGGTYNEQFF.

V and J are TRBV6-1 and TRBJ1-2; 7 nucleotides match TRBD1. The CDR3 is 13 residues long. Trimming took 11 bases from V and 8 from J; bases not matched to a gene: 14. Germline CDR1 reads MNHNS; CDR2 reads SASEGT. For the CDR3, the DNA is TGTGCCGTTCGACAGGGTTTGACCGGGGGCTACACCTTC. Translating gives CAVRQGLTGGYTF.

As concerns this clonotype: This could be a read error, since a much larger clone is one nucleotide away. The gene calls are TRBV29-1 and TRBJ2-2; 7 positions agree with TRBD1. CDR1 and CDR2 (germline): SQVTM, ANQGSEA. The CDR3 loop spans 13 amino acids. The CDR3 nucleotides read TGCAGCGTCCGGGGACAGAACACCCGGGAGCTGTTTTTT. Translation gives CSVRGQNTRELFF.

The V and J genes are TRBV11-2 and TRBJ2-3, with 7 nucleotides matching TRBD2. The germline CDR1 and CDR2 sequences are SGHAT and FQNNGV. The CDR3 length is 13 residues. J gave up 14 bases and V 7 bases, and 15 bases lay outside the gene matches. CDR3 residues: CASNSTAGEVGYF. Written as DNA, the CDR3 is TGTGCCAGCAACTCAACGGCGGGAGAGGTCGGGTATTTT.

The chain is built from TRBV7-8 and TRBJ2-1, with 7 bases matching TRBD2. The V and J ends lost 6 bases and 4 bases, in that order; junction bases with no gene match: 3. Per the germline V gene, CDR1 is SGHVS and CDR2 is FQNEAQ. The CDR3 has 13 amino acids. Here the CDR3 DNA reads TGTGCCAGCAGGACCGGGGGGTACAATGAGCAGTTCTTC. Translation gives CASRTGGYNEQFF.

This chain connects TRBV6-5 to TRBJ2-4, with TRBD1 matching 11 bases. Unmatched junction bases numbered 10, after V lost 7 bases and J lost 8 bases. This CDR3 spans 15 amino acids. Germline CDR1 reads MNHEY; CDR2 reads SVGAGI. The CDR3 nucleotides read TGTGCCAGCAATTATACCGGGACAGGGGGTGACATTCAGTACTTC. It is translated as CASNYTGTGGDIQYF.

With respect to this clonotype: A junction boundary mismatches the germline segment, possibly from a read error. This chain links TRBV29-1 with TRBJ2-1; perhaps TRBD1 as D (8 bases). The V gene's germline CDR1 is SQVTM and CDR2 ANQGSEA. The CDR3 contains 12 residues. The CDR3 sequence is CSLTGEGKEQLF. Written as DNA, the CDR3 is TGCAGCTTGACAGGGGAGGGAAAAGAACAGTTGTTC.

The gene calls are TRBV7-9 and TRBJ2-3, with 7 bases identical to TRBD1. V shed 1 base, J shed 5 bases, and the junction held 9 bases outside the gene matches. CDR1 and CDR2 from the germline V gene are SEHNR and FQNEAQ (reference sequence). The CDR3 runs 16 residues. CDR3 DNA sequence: TGTGCCAGCAGCTTAGAAAGGGGACAGCAAGAAGATACGCAGTATTTT. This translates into CASSLERGQQEDTQYF.

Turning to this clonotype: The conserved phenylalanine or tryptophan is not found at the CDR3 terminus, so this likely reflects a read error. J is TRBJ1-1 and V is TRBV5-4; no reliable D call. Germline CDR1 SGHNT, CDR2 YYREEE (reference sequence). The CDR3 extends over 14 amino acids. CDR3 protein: CASSLERMNTEAFL. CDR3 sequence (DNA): TGTGCAAGCAGCTTGGAGAGGATGAACACTGAAGCTTTCCTT.

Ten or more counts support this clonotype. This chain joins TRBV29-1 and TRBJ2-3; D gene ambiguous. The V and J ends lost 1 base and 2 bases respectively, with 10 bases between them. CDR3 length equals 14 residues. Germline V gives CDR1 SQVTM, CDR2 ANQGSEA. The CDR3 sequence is CSVEGLRATDTQYF. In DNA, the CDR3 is TGCAGCGTTGAAGGACTCCGGGCCACAGATACGCAGTATTTT.

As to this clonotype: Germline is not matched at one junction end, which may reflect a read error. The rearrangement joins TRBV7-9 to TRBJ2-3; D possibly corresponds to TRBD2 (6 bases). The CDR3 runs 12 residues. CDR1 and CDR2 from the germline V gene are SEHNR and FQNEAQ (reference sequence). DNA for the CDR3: TGTGCCAGCAGCACGGACTACTGGGCGCAGTTTTTT. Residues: CASSTDYWAQFF.

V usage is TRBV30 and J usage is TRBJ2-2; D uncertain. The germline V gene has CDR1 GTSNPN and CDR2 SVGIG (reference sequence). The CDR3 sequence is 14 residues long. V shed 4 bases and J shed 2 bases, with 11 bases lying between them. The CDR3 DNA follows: TGTGCCTGGATCAGTACAGCTAACACCGGGGAGCTGTTTTTT. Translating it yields CAWISTANTGELFF.

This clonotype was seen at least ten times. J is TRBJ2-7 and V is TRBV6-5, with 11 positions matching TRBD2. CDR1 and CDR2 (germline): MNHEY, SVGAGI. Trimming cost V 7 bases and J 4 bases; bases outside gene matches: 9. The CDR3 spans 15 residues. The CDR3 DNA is TGTGCCAGCAACCCGACTAGCGGGAAAGGGTACGAGCAGTACTTC. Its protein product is CASNPTSGKGYEQYF.

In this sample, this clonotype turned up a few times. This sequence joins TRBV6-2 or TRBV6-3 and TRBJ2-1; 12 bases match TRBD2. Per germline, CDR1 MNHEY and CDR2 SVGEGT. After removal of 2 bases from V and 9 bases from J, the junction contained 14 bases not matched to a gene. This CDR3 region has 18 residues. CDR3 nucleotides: TGTGCCAGCAGTTACATGGGGATGACTAGCGGGAGTCCGGGTGAGCAGTTCTTC. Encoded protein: CASSYMGMTSGSPGEQFF.

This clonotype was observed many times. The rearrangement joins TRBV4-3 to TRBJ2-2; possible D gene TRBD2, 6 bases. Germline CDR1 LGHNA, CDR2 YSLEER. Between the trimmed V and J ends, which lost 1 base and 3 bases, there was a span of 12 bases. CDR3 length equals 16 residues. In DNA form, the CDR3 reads TGCGCCAGCAGCCAAGCTCGTAGCGGTTACACCGGGGAGCTGTTTTTT. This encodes CASSQARSGYTGELFF.

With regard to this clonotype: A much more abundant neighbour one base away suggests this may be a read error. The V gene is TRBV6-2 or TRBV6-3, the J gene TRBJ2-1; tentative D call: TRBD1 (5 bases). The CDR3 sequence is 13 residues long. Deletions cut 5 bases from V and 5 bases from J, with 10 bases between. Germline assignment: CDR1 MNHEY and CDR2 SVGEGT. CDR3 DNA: TGTGCCAGCAGTCGGACCAGGGACAATGAGCAGTTCTTC. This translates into CASSRTRDNEQFF.

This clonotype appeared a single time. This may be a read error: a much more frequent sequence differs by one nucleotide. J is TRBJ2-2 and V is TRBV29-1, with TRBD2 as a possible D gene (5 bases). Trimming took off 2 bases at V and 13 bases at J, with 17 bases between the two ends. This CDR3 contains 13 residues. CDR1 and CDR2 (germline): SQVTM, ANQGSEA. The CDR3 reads CSVEITSHSALFF. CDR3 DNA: TGCAGCGTTGAAATCACTAGTCACAGTGCGCTGTTTTTT.

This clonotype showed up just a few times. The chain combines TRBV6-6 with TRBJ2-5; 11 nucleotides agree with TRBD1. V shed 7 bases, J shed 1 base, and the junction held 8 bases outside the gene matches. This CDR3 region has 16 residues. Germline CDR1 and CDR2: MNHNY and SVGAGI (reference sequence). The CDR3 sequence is CASMYWTGGLQETQYF. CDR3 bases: TGTGCCAGCATGTACTGGACAGGGGGCCTCCAAGAGACCCAGTACTTC.

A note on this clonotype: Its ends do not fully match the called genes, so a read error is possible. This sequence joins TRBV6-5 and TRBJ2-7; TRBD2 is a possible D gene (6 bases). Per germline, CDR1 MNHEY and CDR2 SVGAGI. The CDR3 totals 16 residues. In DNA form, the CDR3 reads TGTGCCAGCAGTTACTCCCTCGGAGGGGAGGCCTACGGGCAGTACTTC. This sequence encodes CASSYSLGGEAYGQYF.

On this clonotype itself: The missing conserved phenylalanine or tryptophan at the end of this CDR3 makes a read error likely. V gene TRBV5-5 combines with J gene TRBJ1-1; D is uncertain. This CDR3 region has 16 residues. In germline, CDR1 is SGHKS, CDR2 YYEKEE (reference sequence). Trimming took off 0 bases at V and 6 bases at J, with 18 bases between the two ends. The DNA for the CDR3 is TGTGCCAGCAGCTTGGCCGGAATTGTAAGGGTTGCTGAAGCTTTCTCT. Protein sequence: CASSLAGIVRVAEAFS.

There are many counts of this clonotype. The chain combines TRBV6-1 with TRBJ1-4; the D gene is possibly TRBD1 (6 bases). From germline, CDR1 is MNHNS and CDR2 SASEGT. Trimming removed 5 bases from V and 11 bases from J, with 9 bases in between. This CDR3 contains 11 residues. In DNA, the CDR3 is TGTGCCAGCAGTCGAGGGGGTAAACTGTTTTTT. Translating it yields CASSRGGKLFF.

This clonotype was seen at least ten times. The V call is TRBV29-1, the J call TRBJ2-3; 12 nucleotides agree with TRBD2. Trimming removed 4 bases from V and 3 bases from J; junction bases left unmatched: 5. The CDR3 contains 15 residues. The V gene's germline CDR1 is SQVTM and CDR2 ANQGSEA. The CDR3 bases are TGCAGCGTTGTCGCTAGCGGGAGGGGGACAGATACGCAGTATTTT. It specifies CSVVASGRGTDTQYF.

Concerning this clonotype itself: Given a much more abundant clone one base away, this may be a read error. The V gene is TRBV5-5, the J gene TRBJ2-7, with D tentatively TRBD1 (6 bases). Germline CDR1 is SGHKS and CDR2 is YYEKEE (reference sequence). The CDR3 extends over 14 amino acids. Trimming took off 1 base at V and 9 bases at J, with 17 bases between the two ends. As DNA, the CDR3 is TGTGCCAGCAGCTTGAAGGACAGCATGCGCGGGCAGTACTTC. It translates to CASSLKDSMRGQYF.

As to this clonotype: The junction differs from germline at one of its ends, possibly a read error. Here the CDR3 reads CASSLEGTLSSYDEQFF. The CDR3 coding sequence is TGTGCCAGCAGCTTAGAAGGGACACTGAGCTCCTACGATGAGCAGTTCTTC. The chain combines TRBV11-3 with TRBJ2-1; the D gene is possibly TRBD1 (6 bases). CDR3 length: 17 residues. Germline V gene data show CDR1 as SGHNT and CDR2 as YENEEA.

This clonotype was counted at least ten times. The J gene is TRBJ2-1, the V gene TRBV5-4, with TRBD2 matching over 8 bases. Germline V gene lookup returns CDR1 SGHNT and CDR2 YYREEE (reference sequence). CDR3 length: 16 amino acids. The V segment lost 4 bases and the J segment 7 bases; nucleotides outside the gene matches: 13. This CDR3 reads CASSAGGGGMFNEQFF. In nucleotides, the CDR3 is TGTGCCAGCAGCGCGGGGGGCGGCGGGATGTTTAATGAGCAGTTCTTC.

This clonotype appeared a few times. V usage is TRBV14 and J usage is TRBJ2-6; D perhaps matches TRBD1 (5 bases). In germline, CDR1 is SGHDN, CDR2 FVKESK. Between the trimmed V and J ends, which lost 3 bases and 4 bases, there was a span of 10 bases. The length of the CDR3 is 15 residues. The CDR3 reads CASSHRQFGANVLTF. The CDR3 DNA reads TGTGCCAGCAGCCACAGACAGTTCGGGGCCAACGTCCTGACTTTC.